Listed here is a single T cell receptor (beta chain). Its antigen remains unidentified. The sample belongs to a study of radiotherapy plus CTLA-4 blockade in lung cancer. Study overall: An objective response was seen in 18% of patients, and disease control in around 33%.

The study's findings and limits: Peripheral blood showed expansion of tumor-derived TCR clones after radiotherapy and ipilimumab.

Generated by immunoSEQ multiplex PCR, the TCRdb table keeps only in-frame clones and is missing some. The sample has roughly 88,000 clones, roughly 85% seen once. This receptor was obtained from a human donor with non-small cell lung cancer who had stable disease on radiotherapy plus ipilimumab. The source material was peripheral blood, sampled from a patient treated with radiotherapy plus ipilimumab.

The CDR3 loop reads CASSLIAGRNTEAFF. DNA of the CDR3: TGTGCCAGCAGCTTAATTGCAGGGAGGAACACTGAAGCTTTCTTT. This chain links TRBV7-3 with TRBJ1-1, with D maybe TRBD1 (5 bases). Germline CDR1 SGHTA, CDR2 FQGTGA. V lost 1 base and J 1 base, leaving 10 bases between the germline ends. The CDR3 length is 15 residues.